The 17 T cell receptor beta chains reported below all come from one sample, sequenced in a study of blood T cell repertoires in COVID-19. TCRdb's table, derived via immunoSEQ multiplex PCR, lists solely in-frame clones and lacks some. Here the sample spans approximately 80,000 clones, around four fifths being singletons. The sequenced sample consisted of peripheral blood. Every receptor here comes from a human donor in a cohort sampled during active COVID-19.

V usage is TRBV6-5 and J usage is TRBJ1-2, with a tentative D call TRBD1 (6 bases). V was shortened by 0 bases and J by 4 bases, with 12 bases between the two germline ends. Germline-derived CDR1 and CDR2 are MNHEY and SVGAGI. This CDR3 has 15 residues. This chain's CDR3 is CASSYSRGDAYGYTF. CDR3 sequence (DNA): TGTGCCAGCAGTTACTCCAGGGGCGACGCCTATGGCTACACCTTC.

The J gene is TRBJ1-5, the V gene TRBV7-8, with D perhaps matching TRBD1 (5 bases). CDR3 length: 14 residues. CDR1 and CDR2 from the germline V gene are SGHVS and FQNEAQ. Trimming pared 1 base from V and 7 bases from J, leaving 11 bases between. In nucleotides, the CDR3 is TGTGCCAGCAGCTTAGGGCAGGGTGGCCAGCCCCAGCATTTT. Translation gives CASSLGQGGQPQHF.

In this sample, this clone turned up a few times. The chain employs TRBV4-2 and TRBJ2-6, with D possibly being TRBD2 (6 bases). The V end lost 3 bases, the J end lost 1 base, and 13 bases lay between the germline ends. Per germline, CDR1 LGHNA and CDR2 YNFKEQ. The CDR3 runs 17 residues. In DNA form, the CDR3 reads TGTGCCAGCAGCCAGGAGGGCCACGGATCTGGGGCCAACGTCCTGACTTTC. Translating it yields CASSQEGHGSGANVLTF.

The chain links TRBV18 to TRBJ2-3; D may be TRBD2 (6 bases). V was trimmed by 4 bases and J by 3 bases, leaving 11 bases between them. The CDR3 is made up of 14 amino acids. CDR1 is KGHSH, CDR2 LQKENI, per germline. CDR3 residues: CASSLGLGTDTQYF. CDR3 nucleotide sequence: TGTGCCAGCTCACTGGGACTGGGGACAGATACGCAGTATTTT.

This clone was seen a handful of times. This chain joins TRBV11-1 and TRBJ1-1; weak D call: TRBD1 (6 bases). The V and J ends lost 1 base and 1 base respectively, with 10 bases between them. The CDR3 sequence is 15 residues long. The germline V gene encodes CDR1 SGHAT and CDR2 FQDESV (reference sequence). The CDR3 loop is CASSLDRAGNTEAFF. The CDR3 DNA is TGTGCCAGCAGCTTAGACAGGGCGGGGAACACTGAAGCTTTCTTT.

CDR3 sequence: CASSSREAEAFF. The CDR3 coding sequence is TGTGCCAGCAGTAGCAGGGAGGCTGAAGCTTTCTTT. The rearrangement links TRBV28 to TRBJ1-1; perhaps TRBD1 as D (5 bases). Germline V CDR1 and CDR2: MDHEN, SYDVKM. The CDR3 has 12 amino acids. V gave up 5 bases and J gave up 6 bases, with 10 bases separating them.

A single count supports this clone. The rearrangement joins TRBV30 to TRBJ1-4; 8 nucleotides match TRBD1. From germline, CDR1 is GTSNPN and CDR2 SVGIG (reference sequence). After removal of 0 bases from V and 11 bases from J, the junction contained 8 bases not matched to a gene. The CDR3 has 14 residues. The chain's CDR3 is CAWSVDFRQGKLFF. In DNA, the CDR3 is TGTGCCTGGAGTGTGGATTTTCGACAGGGGAAACTGTTTTTT. Drawing the rest from reference TRBV30 and TRBJ1-4, the complete variable domain is SQTIHQWPATLVQPVGSPLSLECTVEGTSNPNLYWYRQAAGRGLQLLFYSVGIGQISSEVPQNLSASRPQDRQFILSSKKLLLSDSGFYLCAWSVDFRQGKLFFGSGTQLSVL.

The chain uses TRBV7-8 and TRBJ2-7; 8 positions match TRBD2. The CDR3 is 15 amino acids. V lost 1 base to trimming and J lost 3 bases; unmatched junction nucleotides: 5. Germline CDR1 is SGHVS and CDR2 is FQNEAQ. The CDR3 spells CASSLVGRGDYEQYF. CDR3 sequence (DNA): TGTGCCAGCAGCTTAGTAGGGCGGGGGGACTACGAGCAGTACTTC.

This chain links TRBV6-2 or TRBV6-3 with TRBJ1-5; 9 bases agree with TRBD1. The CDR3 has 16 amino acids. V gave up 3 bases and J gave up 7 bases; unmatched junction bases: 10. The germline V gene has CDR1 MNHEY and CDR2 SVGEGT. The CDR3 DNA sequence: TGTGCCAGCAGTTATTCCGGGACAGGGTTCGGCCAGCCCCAGCATTTT. Encoded protein: CASSYSGTGFGQPQHF.

The chain is built from TRBV5-5 and TRBJ2-7, with 8 bases matching TRBD2. The germline V gene has CDR1 SGHKS and CDR2 YYEKEE (reference sequence). There are 16 residues in the CDR3. V lost 4 bases to trimming and J lost 2 bases; unmatched junction nucleotides: 11. CDR3 loop: CASSRGGLGDTYEQYF. The CDR3 DNA reads as TGTGCCAGCAGCCGGGGGGGACTAGGGGATACCTACGAGCAGTACTTC.

The CDR3 sequence: CASSRARDRGPGYYGYTF. For the CDR3, the DNA is TGTGCCAGCTCACGAGCCCGGGACAGGGGACCGGGTTACTATGGCTACACCTTC. V gene TRBV18 combines with J gene TRBJ1-2; 10 nucleotides line up with TRBD1. The germline CDR1 and CDR2 sequences are KGHSH and LQKENI. J gave up 3 bases and V 4 bases, and 14 bases lay outside the gene matches. The CDR3 extends over 18 amino acids.

For the CDR3, the DNA is TGTGCCAGCGGGAGGGAGTTTGATGAGCAGTTCTTC. Amino acid sequence: CASGREFDEQFF. The chain uses TRBV11-3 and TRBJ2-1; 7 nucleotides line up with TRBD2. With 8 bases clipped from V and 8 bases from J, the junction kept 6 bases outside the gene matches. Per germline, CDR1 SGHNT and CDR2 YENEEA. The CDR3 length is 12 residues. The full variable domain, completed using reference TRBV11-3 and TRBJ2-1, is EAGVVQSPRYKIIEKKQPVAFWCNPISGHNTLYWYLQNLGQGPELLIRYENEEAVDDSQLPKDRFSAERLKGVDSTLKIQPAELGDSAVYLCASGREFDEQFFGPGTRLTVL.

The chain carries TRBV19 and TRBJ2-7, with D possibly TRBD1 on 6 matching bases. This CDR3 has 14 amino acids. Between the trimmed V and J ends, which lost 3 bases and 0 bases, there was a span of 9 bases. Germline V gene lookup returns CDR1 LNHDA and CDR2 SQIVND (reference sequence). CDR3 bases: TGTGCCAGTAGTATCACAGGGAGCTCCTACGAGCAGTACTTC. Translated: CASSITGSSYEQYF.

The DNA of the CDR3 is TGTGCCAGCAGTGTTTTCCCCCGAGGACAGGCAAACTATGGCTACACCTTC. Translation gives CASSVFPRGQANYGYTF. The chain couples TRBV6-1 to TRBJ1-2; 7 nucleotides agree with TRBD1. The ends lost 4 bases at V and 2 bases at J; junction bases unmatched: 13. The length of the CDR3 is 17 residues. The V gene's germline CDR1 is MNHNS and CDR2 SASEGT.

The chain employs TRBV5-1 and TRBJ2-5, with D perhaps TRBD1 (8 bases). The V end lost 4 bases, the J end lost 5 bases, and 18 bases lay between the germline ends. The CDR3 sequence is 15 residues long. The germline V gene encodes CDR1 SGHRS and CDR2 YFSETQ. Written as DNA, the CDR3 is TGCGCCAGCAGCCCGGGGGGACAGGAATATGAGACCCAGTACTTC. Amino acid sequence: CASSPGGQEYETQYF.

The rearrangement joins TRBV2 to TRBJ2-7; tentatively, D is TRBD1 (5 bases). Per germline, CDR1 SNHLY and CDR2 FYNNEI. CDR3 size: 12 residues. V shed 5 bases and J shed 10 bases, with 15 bases lying between them. Written as DNA, the CDR3 is TGTGCCAGCAGTTTACAGGAACCCCGACAGTACTTC. This translates into CASSLQEPRQYF.

A few counts support this clone. The V gene is TRBV6-5, the J gene TRBJ1-1, with D possibly TRBD1 on 6 matching bases. Deletions cut 8 bases from V and 0 bases from J, with 13 bases between. CDR3 length: 14 residues. Germline CDR1 MNHEY, CDR2 SVGAGI. In nucleotides, the CDR3 is TGTGCCAGCGAAAACAGGGCCATGAACACTGAAGCTTTCTTT. Its translation is CASENRAMNTEAFF.